The entry that follows covers one T cell receptor beta chain sequence. The target antigen is unknown. A read error may produce the germline difference seen at one junction end. Each CDR3 protein gets one entry after TCRdb re-called the reads with MiXCR. The sample includes under 50,000 distinct CDR3 sequences, roughly 20% of them seen just once. This sample is part of a study of T cell repertoires in cytomegalovirus infection. Germline CDR1 reads MNHEY; CDR2 reads SVGAGI. There are 17 residues in the CDR3. The sequenced sample was CD8+ T cells from cultured PBMCs, obtained from culture after CMV antigen stimulation. This TCR was recovered from a human donor in good health (CMV status not recorded). Some clones in this sample may be carry-over from other donors' samples. This chain joins TRBV6-5 and TRBJ2-3, with 15 bases matching TRBD2. CDR3 coding DNA: TGTGCCAGCAGTAACCTTTGGACTAGCGGGAGGGCAGATATGCAGTATTTT. Translating it yields CASSNLWTSGRADMQYF.